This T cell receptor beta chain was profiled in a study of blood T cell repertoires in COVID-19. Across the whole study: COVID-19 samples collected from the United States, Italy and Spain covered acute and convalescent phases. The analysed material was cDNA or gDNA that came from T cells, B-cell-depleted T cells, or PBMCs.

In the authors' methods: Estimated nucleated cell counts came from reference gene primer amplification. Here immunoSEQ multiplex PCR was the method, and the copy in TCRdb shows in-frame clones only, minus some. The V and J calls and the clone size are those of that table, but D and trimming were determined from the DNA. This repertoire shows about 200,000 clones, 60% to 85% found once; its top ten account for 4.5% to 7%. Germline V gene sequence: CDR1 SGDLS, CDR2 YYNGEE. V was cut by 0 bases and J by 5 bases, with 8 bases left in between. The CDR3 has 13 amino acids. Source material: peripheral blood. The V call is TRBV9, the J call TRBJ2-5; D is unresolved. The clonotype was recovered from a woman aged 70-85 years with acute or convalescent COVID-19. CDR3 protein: CASSVAQTETQYF. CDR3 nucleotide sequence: TGTGCCAGCAGCGTAGCACAGACGGAGACCCAGTACTTC.